This T cell receptor (beta chain) appears in the sequencing data of a study of identical twins. This clonotype showed up many times. TCRdb analysed the 5' RACE reads with MiXCR anew, one entry per CDR3 protein. There are a few hundred thousand distinct CDR3 sequences in the sample; roughly an eighth occur only once, and about 1% lies in the top ten. These sequences were also reported in another study, on yellow fever vaccine responses in identical twins.

Sequenced material: CD4+ T cells sorted from blood. The receptor comes from a woman aged 18-30 years in good health.

CDR3 in DNA: TGTGCCAGCAGTGGGCTAGCGGGAGGTCCCTACAATGAGCAGTTCTTC. This translates into CASSGLAGGPYNEQFF. This rearrangement joins TRBV6-4 to TRBJ2-1; 11 positions match TRBD2. The germline gives CDR1 MRHNA, CDR2 SNTAGT. V lost 4 bases, J lost 2 bases, and 4 bases stayed unmatched. The CDR3 totals 16 residues.